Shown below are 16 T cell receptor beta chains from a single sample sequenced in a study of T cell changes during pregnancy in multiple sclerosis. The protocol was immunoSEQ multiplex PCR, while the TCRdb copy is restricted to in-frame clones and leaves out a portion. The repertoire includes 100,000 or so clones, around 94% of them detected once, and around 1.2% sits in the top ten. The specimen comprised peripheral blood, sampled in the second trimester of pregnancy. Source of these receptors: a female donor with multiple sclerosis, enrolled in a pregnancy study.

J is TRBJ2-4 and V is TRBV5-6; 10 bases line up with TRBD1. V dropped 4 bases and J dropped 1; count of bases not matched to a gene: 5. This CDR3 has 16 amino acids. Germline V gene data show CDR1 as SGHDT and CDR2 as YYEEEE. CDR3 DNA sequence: TGTGCCAGCAGCAAGGGGACAGGGGATGCCAAAAACATTCAGTACTTC. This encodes CASSKGTGDAKNIQYF.

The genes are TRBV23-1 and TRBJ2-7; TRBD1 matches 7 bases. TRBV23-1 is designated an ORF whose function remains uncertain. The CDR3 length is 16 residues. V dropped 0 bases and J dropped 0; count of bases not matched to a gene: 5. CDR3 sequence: CASSQSDRPSSYEQYF. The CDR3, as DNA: TGCGCCAGCAGTCAATCGGACAGGCCGAGCTCCTACGAGCAGTACTTC.

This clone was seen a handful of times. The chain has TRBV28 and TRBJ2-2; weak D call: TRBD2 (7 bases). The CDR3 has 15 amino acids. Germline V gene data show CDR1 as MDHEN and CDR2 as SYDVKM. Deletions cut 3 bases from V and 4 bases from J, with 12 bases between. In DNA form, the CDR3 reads TGTGCCAGCAGTTTCGGGGGGCTGGGCACCGGGGAGCTGTTTTTT. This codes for CASSFGGLGTGELFF.

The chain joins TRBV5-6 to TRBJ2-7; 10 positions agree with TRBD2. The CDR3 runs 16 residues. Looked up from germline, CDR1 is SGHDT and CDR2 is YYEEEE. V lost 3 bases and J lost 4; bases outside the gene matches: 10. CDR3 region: CASSSLAGARLYEQYF. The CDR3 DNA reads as TGTGCCAGCAGCTCGCTAGCGGGGGCCAGACTTTACGAGCAGTACTTC.

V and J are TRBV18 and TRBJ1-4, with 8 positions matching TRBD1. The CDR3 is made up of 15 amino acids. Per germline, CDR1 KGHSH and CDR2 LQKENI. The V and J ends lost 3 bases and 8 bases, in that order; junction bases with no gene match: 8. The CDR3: CASSPRTGREEKLFF. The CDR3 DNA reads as TGTGCCAGCTCACCCCGGACAGGGCGAGAAGAAAAACTGTTTTTT. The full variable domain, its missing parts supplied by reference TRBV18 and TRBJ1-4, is NAGVMQNPRHLVRRRGQEARLRCSPMKGHSHVYWYRQLPEEGLKFMVYLQKENIIDESGMPKERFSAEFPKEGPSILRIQQVVRGDSAAYFCASSPRTGREEKLFFGSGTQLSVL.

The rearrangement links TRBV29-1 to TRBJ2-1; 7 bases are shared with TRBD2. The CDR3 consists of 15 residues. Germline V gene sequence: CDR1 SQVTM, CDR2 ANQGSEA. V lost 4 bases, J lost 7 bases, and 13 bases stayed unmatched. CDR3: CSVVEPGLPTNEQFF. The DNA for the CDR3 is TGCAGCGTTGTTGAACCGGGACTACCAACTAATGAGCAGTTCTTC.

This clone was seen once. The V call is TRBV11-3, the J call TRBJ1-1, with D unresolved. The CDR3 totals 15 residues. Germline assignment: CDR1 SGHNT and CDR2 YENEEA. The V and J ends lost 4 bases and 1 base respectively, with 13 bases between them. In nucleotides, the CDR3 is TGTGCCAGCAGCTCAGGTGGCAGTGCGAACACTGAAGCTTTCTTT. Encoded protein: CASSSGGSANTEAFF.

CDR3: CATSRDPGISYEQYF. The CDR3 DNA is TGTGCCACCAGCAGAGATCCCGGGATTTCCTACGAGCAGTACTTC. V and J are TRBV15 and TRBJ2-7; possible D gene TRBD2, 5 bases. Trimming took off 0 bases at V and 1 base at J, with 10 bases between the two ends. The CDR3 is 15 amino acids. The germline CDR1 and CDR2 sequences are LNHNV and YYDKDF (reference sequence). Full variable domain (outside the CDR3, taken from reference TRBV15 and TRBJ2-7): DAMVIQNPRYQVTQFGKPVTLSCSQTLNHNVMYWYQQKSSQAPKLLFHYYDKDFNNEADTPDNFQSRRPNTSFCFLDIRSPGLGDTAMYLCATSRDPGISYEQYFGPGTRLTVT.

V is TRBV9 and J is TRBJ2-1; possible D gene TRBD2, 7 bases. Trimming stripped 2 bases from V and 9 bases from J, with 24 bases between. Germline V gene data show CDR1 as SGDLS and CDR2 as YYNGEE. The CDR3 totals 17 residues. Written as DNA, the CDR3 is TGTGCCAGCAGCGTCACTGTGGGGAGTGGGGGGGCGGTTGAGCAGTTCTTC. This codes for CASSVTVGSGGAVEQFF.

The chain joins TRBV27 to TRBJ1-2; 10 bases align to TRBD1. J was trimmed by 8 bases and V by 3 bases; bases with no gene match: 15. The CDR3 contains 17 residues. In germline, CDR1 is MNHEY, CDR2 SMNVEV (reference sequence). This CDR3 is CASSLGTGDARVQGYTF. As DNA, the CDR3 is TGTGCCAGCAGTTTGGGGACAGGGGACGCTAGGGTGCAAGGCTACACCTTC.

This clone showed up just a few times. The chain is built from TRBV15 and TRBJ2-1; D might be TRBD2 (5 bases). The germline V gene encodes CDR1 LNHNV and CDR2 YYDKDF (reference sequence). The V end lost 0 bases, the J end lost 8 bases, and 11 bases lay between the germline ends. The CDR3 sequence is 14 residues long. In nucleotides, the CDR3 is TGTGCCACCAGCAGAGATTGGGAGTTCCATGAGCAGTTCTTC. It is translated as CATSRDWEFHEQFF.

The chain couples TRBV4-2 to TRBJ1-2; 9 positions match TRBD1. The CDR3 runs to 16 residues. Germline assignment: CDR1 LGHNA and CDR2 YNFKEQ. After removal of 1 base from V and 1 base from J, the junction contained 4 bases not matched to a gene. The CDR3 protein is CASSQVQGAGNYGYTF. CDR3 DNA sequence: TGTGCCAGCAGCCAAGTACAGGGGGCGGGTAACTATGGCTACACCTTC.

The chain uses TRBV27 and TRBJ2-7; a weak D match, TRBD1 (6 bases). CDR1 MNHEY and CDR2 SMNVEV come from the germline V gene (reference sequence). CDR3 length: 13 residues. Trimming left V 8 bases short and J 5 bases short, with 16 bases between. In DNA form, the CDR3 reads TGTGCCAGCGGACCGGGACAAGTAAACGAGCAGTACTTC. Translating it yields CASGPGQVNEQYF.

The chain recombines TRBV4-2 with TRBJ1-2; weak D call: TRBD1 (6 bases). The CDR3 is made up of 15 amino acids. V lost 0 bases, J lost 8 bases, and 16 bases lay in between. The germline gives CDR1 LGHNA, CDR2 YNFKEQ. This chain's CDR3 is CASSQEVRGRAGYTF. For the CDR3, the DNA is TGTGCCAGCAGCCAAGAAGTCAGGGGCCGTGCGGGCTACACCTTC.

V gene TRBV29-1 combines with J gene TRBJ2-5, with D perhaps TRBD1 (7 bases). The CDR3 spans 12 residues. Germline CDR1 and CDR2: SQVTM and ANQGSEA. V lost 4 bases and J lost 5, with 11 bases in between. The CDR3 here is CSVAAGGETQYF. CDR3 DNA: TGCAGCGTTGCGGCAGGGGGGGAGACCCAGTACTTC.

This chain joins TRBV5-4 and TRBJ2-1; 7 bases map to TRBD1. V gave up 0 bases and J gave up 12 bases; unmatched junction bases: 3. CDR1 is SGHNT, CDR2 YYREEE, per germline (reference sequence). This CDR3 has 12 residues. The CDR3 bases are TGTGCCAGCAGCTTGGAGTGGACAGGGCAGTTCTTC. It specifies CASSLEWTGQFF. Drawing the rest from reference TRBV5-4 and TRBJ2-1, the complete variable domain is ETGVTQSPTHLIKTRGQQVTLRCSSQSGHNTVSWYQQALGQGPQFIFQYYREEENGRGNFPPRFSGLQFPNYSSELNVNALELDDSALYLCASSLEWTGQFFGPGTRLTVL.